The 24 T cell receptor beta chains listed next were all sequenced from one sample in a study of blood T cell repertoires in COVID-19 (dated by TCRdb to 2019 to 2021). The protocol used for the library was the immunoSEQ multiplex PCR assay. As stored in TCRdb, this immuneACCESS dataset retains in-frame rearrangements with V and J assigned. A fraction of the clones does not appear; measured against another copy, unresolved V genes explain less than half of the discrepancy, and the remainder lacks a known reason. The sample includes 30,000 to 40,000 clones, with approximately 84% observed a single time. Just over 3% of the sample is taken by the ten largest. Sequencing was carried out using peripheral blood. These receptor sequences come from a man in his sixties or seventies with COVID-19, enrolled during active disease.

This clone has just a few counts. The gene calls are TRBV5-1 and TRBJ1-1; maybe TRBD1 (5 bases). CDR1 SGHRS and CDR2 YFSETQ come from the germline V gene. The CDR3 loop spans 14 amino acids. Trimming stripped 2 bases from V and 1 base from J, with 9 bases between. As DNA, the CDR3 is TGCGCCAGCAGCTTCTCTCAGGGGAACACTGAAGCTTTCTTT. Translated, it gives CASSFSQGNTEAFF.

The V gene is TRBV7-9, the J gene TRBJ2-7; D perhaps matches TRBD2 (8 bases). The CDR3 has 17 amino acids. Trimming stripped 1 base from V and 4 bases from J, with 20 bases between. The germline V gene has CDR1 SEHNR and CDR2 FQNEAQ (reference sequence). In DNA form, the CDR3 reads TGTGCCAGCAGCTTAGTCAGCGGGAGACAGGGATATTACGAGCAGTACTTC. Protein: CASSLVSGRQGYYEQYF.

The chain employs TRBV7-2 and TRBJ1-5; TRBD1 matches 7 bases. V trimming: 4 bases; J trimming: 5 bases; junction bases outside the gene matches: 8. Germline CDR1 is SGHTA and CDR2 is FQGNSA. The CDR3 has 15 residues. The CDR3 nucleotides read TGTGCCAGCAGCTGGCGACAGGGTCGGGATCAGCCCCAGCATTTT. Protein: CASSWRQGRDQPQHF.

The rearrangement uses TRBV24-1 and TRBJ2-1; 10 positions agree with TRBD2. The CDR3 contains 17 residues. Germline assignment: CDR1 KGHDR and CDR2 SFDVKD. The trim removed 1 base at V and 5 bases at J, leaving 7 bases unmatched. CDR3 coding DNA: TGTGCCACCAGTGATTTAGGGGGACTAGCGTCCCACAATGAGCAGTTCTTC. Translated: CATSDLGGLASHNEQFF.

The chain carries TRBV19 and TRBJ1-2; TRBD1 agrees at 10 bases. CDR3 length: 14 residues. The J segment lost 8 bases and the V segment lost 7 bases, leaving 10 bases of the junction unmatched. CDR1 is LNHDA, CDR2 SQIVND, per germline (reference sequence). The CDR3 is CASKRTGTGDGYTF. The CDR3 bases are TGTGCCAGTAAAAGGACCGGGACAGGGGACGGCTACACCTTC.

The gene calls are TRBV6-5 and TRBJ2-7, with 9 bases that match TRBD2. V was pared by 10 bases and J by 6 bases, with 13 bases of the junction left unmatched. Germline-derived CDR1 and CDR2 are MNHEY and SVGAGI. This CDR3 is 14 amino acids long. Here the CDR3 DNA reads TGTGCCACCCCGGCTCGAGGACTAGCGACCGAGCAGTACTTC. This translates into CATPARGLATEQYF.

The chain employs TRBV13 and TRBJ2-4; D ambiguous. Trimming removed 6 bases from V and 0 bases from J, with 12 bases in between. This CDR3 has 15 residues. The germline V gene has CDR1 PRHDT and CDR2 FYEKMQ (reference sequence). CDR3 sequence reads: CASSIYGVAKNIQYF. Written as DNA, the CDR3 is TGTGCCAGCAGTATATATGGAGTAGCCAAAAACATTCAGTACTTC.

The rearrangement links TRBV7-2 to TRBJ1-2; D unresolved. Trimming removed 5 bases from V and 8 bases from J, with 18 bases in between. CDR1 and CDR2 from the germline V gene are SGHTA and FQGNSA. CDR3 size: 14 residues. The CDR3 spells CASSIMGEIVGYTF. DNA for the CDR3: TGTGCCAGCAGCATCATGGGCGAGATTGTCGGCTACACCTTC.

The chain links TRBV9 to TRBJ2-1, with 9 bases fitting TRBD2. Germline CDR1 is SGDLS and CDR2 is YYNGEE. The trim removed 3 bases at V and 7 bases at J, leaving 5 bases unmatched. The CDR3 totals 14 residues. The CDR3: CASSASGRTNEQFF. CDR3 bases: TGTGCCAGCAGCGCGAGCGGGAGGACTAATGAGCAGTTCTTC.

The chain employs TRBV12-5 and TRBJ2-3; TRBD1 might be the D (6 bases). Between the trimmed V and J ends, which lost 2 bases and 1 base, there was a span of 22 bases. Germline V gene data show CDR1 as LGHNT and CDR2 as FRNRAP. The CDR3 contains 19 residues. The CDR3 sequence is CASGLQKATGPWGTDTQYF. The CDR3 nucleotides read TGTGCTAGTGGTTTGCAAAAAGCTACAGGGCCCTGGGGCACAGATACGCAGTATTTT.

The rearrangement uses TRBV4-2 and TRBJ2-1; D not certain. This CDR3 is built from 15 residues. Germline values: CDR1 LGHNA, CDR2 YNFKEQ. Deletions cut 4 bases from V and 5 bases from J, with 15 bases between. CDR3 sequence: CASSLSITPDNEQFF. The CDR3 DNA is TGTGCCAGCAGCCTTAGTATAACTCCTGACAATGAGCAGTTCTTC.

This rearrangement joins TRBV19 to TRBJ2-6; D possibly corresponds to TRBD1 (5 bases). The CDR3 runs to 18 residues. The V end lost 8 bases, the J end lost 0 bases, and 20 bases lay between the germline ends. Germline V lookup: CDR1 LNHDA, CDR2 SQIVND (reference sequence). CDR3 in DNA: TGTGCCAGTGCCCTAGGGGCTTCGCCCTACTCTGGGGCCAACGTCCTGACTTTC. Translation: CASALGASPYSGANVLTF.

The chain links TRBV29-1 to TRBJ2-1, with 9 nucleotides matching TRBD1. From germline, CDR1 is SQVTM and CDR2 ANQGSEA. V was pared by 5 bases and J by 8 bases, with 13 bases of the junction left unmatched. The CDR3 totals 15 residues. CDR3 bases: TGCAGCGTTTCTGGAACAGGGGGCGGTATCGATGAGCAGTTCTTC. Its protein product is CSVSGTGGGIDEQFF.

The chain combines TRBV28 with TRBJ1-2; weak D call: TRBD1 (5 bases). There are 14 residues in the CDR3. From germline, CDR1 is MDHEN and CDR2 SYDVKM. Between the trimmed V and J ends, which lost 5 bases and 7 bases, there was a span of 17 bases. CDR3 coding DNA: TGTGCCAGCAGTCCCCCGACAGCCTACCGTGGCTACACCTTC. It is translated as CASSPPTAYRGYTF.

This clone was recorded a few times. This chain uses TRBV7-2 with TRBJ2-5; D may be TRBD1 (5 bases). V dropped 5 bases and J dropped 1 base, with 11 bases sitting between them. Per the germline V gene, CDR1 is SGHTA and CDR2 is FQGNSA. The CDR3 spans 14 residues. This CDR3 is CASSTTAIQETQYF. CDR3 sequence (DNA): TGTGCCAGCAGCACGACAGCGATCCAAGAGACCCAGTACTTC. Together with reference TRBV7-2 and TRBJ2-5, the CDR3 gives the full variable domain: GAGVSQSPSNKVTEKGKDVELRCDPISGHTALYWYRQSLGQGLEFLIYFQGNSAPDKSGLPSDRFSAERTGGSVSTLTIQRTQQEDSAVYLCASSTTAIQETQYFGPGTRLLVL.

This chain connects TRBV15 to TRBJ1-5; D is unclear. The V and J ends lost 8 bases and 2 bases respectively, with 10 bases between them. Germline values: CDR1 LNHNV, CDR2 YYDKDF (reference sequence). The CDR3 sequence is 13 residues long. In nucleotides, the CDR3 is TGTGCCACCCGGTTTGCGGGCAATCAGCCCCAGCATTTT. It specifies CATRFAGNQPQHF. Looking up the rest from reference TRBV15 and TRBJ1-5 gives the full variable domain: DAMVIQNPRYQVTQFGKPVTLSCSQTLNHNVMYWYQQKSSQAPKLLFHYYDKDFNNEADTPDNFQSRRPNTSFCFLDIRSPGLGDTAMYLCATRFAGNQPQHFGDGTRLSIL.

In this sample, this clone turned up once. The rearrangement links TRBV5-5 to TRBJ1-2; tentative D call: TRBD1 (6 bases). Looked up from germline, CDR1 is SGHKS and CDR2 is YYEKEE (reference sequence). V lost 0 bases and J lost 10, with 25 bases in between. There are 17 residues in the CDR3. This CDR3 reads CASSLGGSGEYLLVYTF. The CDR3 DNA sequence: TGTGCCAGCAGCTTGGGGGGATCAGGGGAGTACCTATTAGTCTACACCTTC.

The chain is built from TRBV6-5 and TRBJ2-1, with D possibly being TRBD1 (6 bases). Trimming cost V 0 bases and J 3 bases, with 12 bases left between them. The CDR3 consists of 16 residues. Germline V gene lookup returns CDR1 MNHEY and CDR2 SVGAGI. CDR3 sequence reads: CASSYSRWTDYNEQFF. DNA of the CDR3: TGTGCCAGCAGTTACTCCCGTTGGACAGACTACAATGAGCAGTTCTTC.

This rearrangement joins TRBV9 to TRBJ2-7; TRBD2 matches 7 bases. The V and J ends lost 2 bases and 5 bases, in that order; junction bases with no gene match: 7. Germline-derived CDR1 and CDR2 are SGDLS and YYNGEE. This CDR3 contains 14 residues. The CDR3 coding sequence is TGTGCCAGCAGCGTCCTCCCGGGGGGTCACGAGCAGTACTTC. As protein: CASSVLPGGHEQYF.

This clone was seen once. This CDR3 reads CASSLDDRVNQPQHF. In nucleotides, the CDR3 is TGTGCCAGCAGCTTGGACGACAGGGTCAATCAGCCCCAGCATTTT. The J gene is TRBJ1-5, the V gene TRBV5-5; TRBD1 aligns across 7 bases. This CDR3 is built from 15 residues. CDR1 and CDR2 (germline): SGHKS, YYEKEE (reference sequence). With V trimmed by 0 bases and J by 3 bases, 3 bases remained unmatched.

The chain is built from TRBV6-5 and TRBJ1-6, with a weak D call TRBD1 (5 bases). CDR3 length equals 15 residues. Germline CDR1 is MNHEY and CDR2 is SVGAGI. Trimming stripped 4 bases from V and 4 bases from J, with 11 bases between. Written as DNA, the CDR3 is TGTGCCAGCAGTTTAACGGGGGAATATAATTCACCCCTCCACTTT. Amino acid sequence: CASSLTGEYNSPLHF.

The rearrangement uses TRBV28 and TRBJ2-4; 7 bases fit TRBD2. With V trimmed by 3 bases and J by 0 bases, 11 bases remained unmatched. Germline V gene data show CDR1 as MDHEN and CDR2 as SYDVKM. This CDR3 spans 18 amino acids. The CDR3 DNA sequence: TGTGCCAGCAGTTTCATTGGGGGGGTCGTCCTAGCCAAAAACATTCAGTACTTC. Protein sequence: CASSFIGGVVLAKNIQYF. Full variable domain (missing parts from reference TRBV28 and TRBJ2-4): DVKVTQSSRYLVKRTGEKVFLECVQDMDHENMFWYRQDPGLGLRLIYFSYDVKMKEKGDIPEGYSVSREKKERFSLILESASTNQTSMYLCASSFIGGVVLAKNIQYFGAGTRLSVL.

V is TRBV9 and J is TRBJ1-2, with 9 bases aligning to TRBD1. Trimming removed 4 bases from V and 6 bases from J; junction bases left unmatched: 13. Germline V gene data show CDR1 as SGDLS and CDR2 as YYNGEE. CDR3 length: 16 residues. The CDR3 region is CASSTRTGGVSHGYTF. CDR3 DNA: TGTGCCAGCAGCACACGCACAGGGGGCGTCTCTCATGGCTACACCTTC.

This clone was detected only a few times. The V gene is TRBV30, the J gene TRBJ1-3; no clear D gene. V was clipped by 4 bases and J by 1 base, with 8 bases between them. The CDR3 length is 13 residues. CDR1 is GTSNPN and CDR2 is SVGIG in the germline V gene (reference sequence). CDR3 nucleotide sequence: TGTGCCTGGATAGGAGGTTCTGGAAACACCATATATTTT. This translates into CAWIGGSGNTIYF.